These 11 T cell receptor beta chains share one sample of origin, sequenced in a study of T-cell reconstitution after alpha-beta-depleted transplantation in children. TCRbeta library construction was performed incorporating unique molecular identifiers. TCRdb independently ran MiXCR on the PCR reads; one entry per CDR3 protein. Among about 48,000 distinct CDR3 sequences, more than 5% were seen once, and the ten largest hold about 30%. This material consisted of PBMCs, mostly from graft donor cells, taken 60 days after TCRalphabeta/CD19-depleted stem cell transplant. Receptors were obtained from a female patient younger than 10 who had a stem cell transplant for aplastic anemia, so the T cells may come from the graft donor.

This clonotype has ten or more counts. The chain's CDR3 is CASSFNGGGQPQHF. The CDR3 DNA sequence: TGTGCCAGCAGTTTTAATGGGGGAGGGCAGCCCCAGCATTTT. The chain combines TRBV12-3 or TRBV12-4 with TRBJ1-5; weak D call: TRBD1 (5 bases). This CDR3 region has 14 residues. V gave up 3 bases and J gave up 7 bases, with 13 bases separating them.

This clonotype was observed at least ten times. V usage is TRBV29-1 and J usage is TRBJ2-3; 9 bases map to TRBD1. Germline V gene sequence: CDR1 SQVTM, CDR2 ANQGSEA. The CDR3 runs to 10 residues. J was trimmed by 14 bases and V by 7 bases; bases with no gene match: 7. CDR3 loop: CSAGDRATYF. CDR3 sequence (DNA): TGCAGCGCCGGGGACAGGGCTACGTATTTT.

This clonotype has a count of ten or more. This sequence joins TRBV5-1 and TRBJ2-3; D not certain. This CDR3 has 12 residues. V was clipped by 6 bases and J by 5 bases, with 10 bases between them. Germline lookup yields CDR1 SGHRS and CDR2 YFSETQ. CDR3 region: CASTLAGDTQYF. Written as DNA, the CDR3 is TGCGCCAGCACCCTTGCAGGAGATACGCAGTATTTT.

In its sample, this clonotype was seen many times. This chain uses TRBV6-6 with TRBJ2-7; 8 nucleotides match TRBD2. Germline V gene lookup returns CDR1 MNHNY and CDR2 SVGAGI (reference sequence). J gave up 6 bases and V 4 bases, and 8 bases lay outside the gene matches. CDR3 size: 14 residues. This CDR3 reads CASSLTGGAVEQYF. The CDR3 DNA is TGTGCCAGCAGTTTAACCGGGGGGGCCGTCGAGCAGTACTTC.

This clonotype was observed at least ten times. In nucleotides, the CDR3 is TGTGCCAGCAGGCAGCAATCTCGAGAAAAACTGTTTTTT. Residues: CASRQQSREKLFF. The V call is TRBV28, the J call TRBJ1-4; no firm D call. V dropped 6 bases and J dropped 8 bases, with 13 bases sitting between them. The CDR3 has 13 amino acids. Germline CDR1 and CDR2: MDHEN and SYDVKM. The full variable domain, rest sourced from reference TRBV28 and TRBJ1-4, is DVKVTQSSRYLVKRTGEKVFLECVQDMDHENMFWYRQDPGLGLRLIYFSYDVKMKEKGDIPEGYSVSREKKERFSLILESASTNQTSMYLCASRQQSREKLFFGSGTQLSVL.

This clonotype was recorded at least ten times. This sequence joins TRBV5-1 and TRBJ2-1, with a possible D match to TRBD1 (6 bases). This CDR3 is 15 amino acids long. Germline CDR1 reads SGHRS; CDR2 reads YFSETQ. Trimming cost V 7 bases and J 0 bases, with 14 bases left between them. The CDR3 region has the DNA TGCGCCAGCTTGGGGGACACGAGCTCCTACAATGAGCAGTTCTTC. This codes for CASLGDTSSYNEQFF.

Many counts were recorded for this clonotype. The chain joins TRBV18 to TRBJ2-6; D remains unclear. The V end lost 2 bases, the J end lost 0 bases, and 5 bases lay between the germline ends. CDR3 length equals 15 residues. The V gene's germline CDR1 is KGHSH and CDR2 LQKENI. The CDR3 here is CASSPGLSGANVLTF. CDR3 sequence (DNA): TGTGCCAGCTCACCAGGGCTCTCTGGGGCCAACGTCCTGACTTTC.

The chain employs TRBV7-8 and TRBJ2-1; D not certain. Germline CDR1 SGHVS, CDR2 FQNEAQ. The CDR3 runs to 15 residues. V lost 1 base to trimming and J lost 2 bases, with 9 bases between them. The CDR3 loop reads CASSLDGFPYNEQFF. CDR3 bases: TGTGCCAGCAGCTTAGATGGGTTCCCCTACAATGAGCAGTTCTTC.

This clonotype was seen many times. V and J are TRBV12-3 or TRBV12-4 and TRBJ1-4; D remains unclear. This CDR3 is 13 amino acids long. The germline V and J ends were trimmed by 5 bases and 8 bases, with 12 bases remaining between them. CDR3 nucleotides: TGTGCCAGCAGTACGGGTACTCCAGAAAAACTGTTTTTT. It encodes CASSTGTPEKLFF.

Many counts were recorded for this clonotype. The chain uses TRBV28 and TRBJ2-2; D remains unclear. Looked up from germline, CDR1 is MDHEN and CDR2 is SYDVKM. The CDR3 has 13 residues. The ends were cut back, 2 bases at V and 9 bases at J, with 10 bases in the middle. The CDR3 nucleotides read TGTGCCAGCAGTTTAGTGAGGAACTGGGAGCTGTTTTTT. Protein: CASSLVRNWELFF.

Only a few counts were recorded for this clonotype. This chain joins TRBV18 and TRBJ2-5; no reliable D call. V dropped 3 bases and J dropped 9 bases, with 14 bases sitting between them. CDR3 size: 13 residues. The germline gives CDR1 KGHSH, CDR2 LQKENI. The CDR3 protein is CASSPERHGAQYF. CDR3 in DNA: TGTGCCAGCTCACCTGAACGCCATGGGGCCCAGTACTTC.